Given below is one T cell receptor beta chain in context. The antigen is unknown. Method: immunoSEQ multiplex PCR; TCRdb's copy keeps in-frame clones and lacks some. The sample consists of roughly 660,000 clones, about 90% of them appearing once. This sample was included in a study of shared clonotypes between healthy human individuals. Points from the study as a whole: Naive subsets usually exceeded memory subsets in estimated richness.

CD8 memory cells included CD45RO+ cells plus CCR7-negative CD45RA+ TemRA cells. Sequencing was carried out using memory CD8+ T cells from PBMCs. Subset meaning: CD45RO+ cells pooled with CCR7-negative TemRA cells. The TCR sequence derives from a man younger than 35 in good health. Some clones in this sample may be carry-over from other donors' samples.

The CDR3 nucleotides read TGTGCCAGTAGTTTAGGGTTGAATCAGCCCCAGCATTTT. Encoded protein: CASSLGLNQPQHF. The chain employs TRBV19 and TRBJ1-5; D remains unclear. V lost 5 bases to trimming and J lost 4 bases, with 9 bases between them. The CDR3 is 13 residues long. Germline CDR1 LNHDA, CDR2 SQIVND (reference sequence).